The entry below gives a single T cell receptor beta chain sequence along with its context. The data are from a study of blood T cell repertoires in COVID-19. Looking at the study overall: The United States, Italy and Spain provided the acute and convalescent COVID-19 samples.

In the study's own analysis: Amplifying reference gene primers gave estimates of nucleated cell counts. Profiled with immunoSEQ multiplex PCR; TCRdb holds only in-frame clones, not every one. The DNA gave D and trimming, while V, J and clone size come from that table. The sample includes roughly 150,000 clones, 85% to 90% seen only once; the top ten take around 2.9%. Sequenced material: peripheral blood. The source is a man aged 55-75 years with active or convalescent COVID-19.

The CDR3, as DNA: TGTGCCAGCAGCTTAGTCAGCGGGGGGGCCTACGAGCAGTACTTC. It specifies CASSLVSGGAYEQYF. The chain is built from TRBV7-2 and TRBJ2-7; 10 nucleotides align to TRBD2. The length of the CDR3 is 15 residues. CDR1 is SGHTA, CDR2 FQGNSA, per germline. The J segment lost 2 bases and the V segment lost 1 base, leaving 2 bases of the junction unmatched.